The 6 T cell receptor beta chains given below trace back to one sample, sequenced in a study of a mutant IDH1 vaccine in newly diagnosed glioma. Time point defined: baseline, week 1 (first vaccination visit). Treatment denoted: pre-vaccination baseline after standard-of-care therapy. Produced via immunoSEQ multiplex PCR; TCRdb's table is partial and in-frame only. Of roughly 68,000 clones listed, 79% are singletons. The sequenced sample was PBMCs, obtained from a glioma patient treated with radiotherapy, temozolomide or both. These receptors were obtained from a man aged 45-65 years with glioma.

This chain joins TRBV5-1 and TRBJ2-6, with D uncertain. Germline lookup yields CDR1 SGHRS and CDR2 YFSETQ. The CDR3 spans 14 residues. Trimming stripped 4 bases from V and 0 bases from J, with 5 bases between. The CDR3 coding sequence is TGCGCCAGCAGCGGCAGCTCTGGGGCCAACGTCCTGACTTTC. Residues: CASSGSSGANVLTF.

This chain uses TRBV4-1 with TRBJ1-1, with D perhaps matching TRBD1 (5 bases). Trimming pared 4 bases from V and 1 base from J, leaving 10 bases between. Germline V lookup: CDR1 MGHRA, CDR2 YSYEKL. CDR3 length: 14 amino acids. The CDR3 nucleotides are TGCGCCAGCAGCCCCTGGGGGAAGAACACTGAAGCTTTCTTT. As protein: CASSPWGKNTEAFF.

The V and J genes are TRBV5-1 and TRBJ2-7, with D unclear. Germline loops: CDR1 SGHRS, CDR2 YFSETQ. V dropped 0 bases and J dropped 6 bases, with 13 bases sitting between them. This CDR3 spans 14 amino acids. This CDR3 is CASSLGPGSGEQYF. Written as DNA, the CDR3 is TGCGCCAGCAGCTTGGGCCCCGGTTCGGGCGAGCAGTACTTC.

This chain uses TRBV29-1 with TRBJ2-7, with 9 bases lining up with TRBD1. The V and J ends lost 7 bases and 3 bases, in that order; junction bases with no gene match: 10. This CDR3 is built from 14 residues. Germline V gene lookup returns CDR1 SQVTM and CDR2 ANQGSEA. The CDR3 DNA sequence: TGCAGCGCTAGAGGGGGGACAGGGAACTACGAGCAGTACTTC. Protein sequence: CSARGGTGNYEQYF.

CDR3 bases: TGTGCCAGCAGCGTAGGGGCGGGCGGCGGGAATGAAAAACTGTTTTTT. Translating gives CASSVGAGGGNEKLFF. The J gene is TRBJ1-4, the V gene TRBV9; D remains unclear. CDR3 length: 16 residues. Trimming took 0 bases from V and 5 from J, leaving 14 bases between them. Germline assignment: CDR1 SGDLS and CDR2 YYNGEE.

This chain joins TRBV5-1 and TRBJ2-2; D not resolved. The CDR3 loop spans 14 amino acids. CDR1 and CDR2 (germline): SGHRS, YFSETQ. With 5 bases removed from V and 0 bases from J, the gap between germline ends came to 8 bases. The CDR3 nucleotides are TGCGCCAGCAGAACCTCACCGAACACCGGGGAGCTGTTTTTT. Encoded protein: CASRTSPNTGELFF.